This TCR beta chain was sequenced in a study of neurological immune-mediated disorders. TCRdb used MiXCR to reprocess the 5' RACE reads, holding one entry per CDR3 protein. This table holds around 130,000 distinct CDR3 sequences, roughly 3.2% found once. Trimming shortened V by 6 bases and J by 1 base, and 15 bases separated the two germline ends. Germline V gene sequence: CDR1 MNHNS, CDR2 SASEGT. The CDR3 consists of 15 residues. This clonotype was picked up many times. The clonotype originates from a woman aged 30 to 39 with multiple sclerosis. The V and J genes are TRBV6-1 and TRBJ1-2, with D tentatively TRBD1 (5 bases). The sequencing sample was made of PBMCs. The CDR3 bases are TGTGCCAGCAGGCGTCCCGGGACGGGTAACTATGGCTACACCTTC. Protein: CASRRPGTGNYGYTF.